The next 14 T cell receptor beta chains were all read from a single sample in a study of Graves' ophthalmopathy and Graves' hyperthyroidism. From RNA, the CDR3 regions of TCR beta chains were amplified and sequenced. The first-round RT-PCR employed HTBI primers together with the Qiagen OneStep RT-PCR kit. A multiplex PCR was then performed as the second round. TCRdb used MiXCR to reprocess the multiplex PCR reads, holding one entry per CDR3 protein. This table has 740,000 or so distinct CDR3 sequences, around 40% appearing once. Sequenced: peripheral blood. The receptors derive from an adult man with Graves' ophthalmopathy.

As to this clonotype: A much more abundant neighbour one base away suggests this may be a read error. This chain joins TRBV9 and TRBJ2-5; D might be TRBD1 (6 bases). Trimming removed 5 bases at V and 1 base at J, with 9 bases between. CDR1 is SGDLS, CDR2 YYNGEE, per germline. The CDR3 extends over 13 amino acids. The DNA for the CDR3 is TGTGCCAGCAGTACAGGGCCCCAAGAGACCCAGTACTTC. This translates into CASSTGPQETQYF.

Turning to this clonotype: Since a much larger clone is just one base distant, this may be a read error. This rearrangement joins TRBV25-1 to TRBJ2-2, with D possibly being TRBD2 (5 bases). The CDR3 sequence is 14 residues long. Germline CDR1 MGHDK, CDR2 SYGVNS. The germline V and J ends were trimmed by 7 bases and 7 bases, with 16 bases remaining between them. In DNA form, the CDR3 reads TGTGCCAGCAACTTAGCGCCGTTAGGCGGGGAGCTGTTTTTT. Protein product: CASNLAPLGGELFF.

This clonotype was seen many times. This chain links TRBV10-3 with TRBJ1-6; a possible D gene is TRBD1 (5 bases). V dropped 4 bases and J dropped 0 bases, with 10 bases sitting between them. This CDR3 spans 16 amino acids. Germline assignment: CDR1 ENHRY and CDR2 SYGVKD. As DNA, the CDR3 is TGTGCCATCAGTGTGGAGGGGAGCTCCTATAATTCACCCCTCCACTTT. This sequence encodes CAISVEGSSYNSPLHF.

The chain recombines TRBV20-1 with TRBJ2-6; a weak D match, TRBD2 (6 bases). V lost 2 bases, J lost 3 bases, and 8 bases lay in between. Germline V CDR1 and CDR2: DFQATT, SNEGSKA (reference sequence). The CDR3 runs 14 residues. CDR3 in DNA: TGCAGTGCTAGACGACTAGTTGGGGCCAACGTCCTGACTTTC. Translation: CSARRLVGANVLTF.

A remark on this clonotype: One end of the junction does not line up with germline, which may come from a read error. The V call is TRBV7-9, the J call TRBJ2-6; 10 positions agree with TRBD2. CDR1 SEHNR and CDR2 FQNEAQ come from the germline V gene (reference sequence). The CDR3 spans 18 residues. The CDR3 loop reads CASSLKAGGSSGADVLTF. The CDR3 bases are TGTGCCAGCAGCTTGAAAGCGGGAGGGAGCTCTGGGGCCGACGTCCTGACTTTC.

This chain uses TRBV20-1 with TRBJ1-4; D is uncertain. The CDR3 runs to 12 residues. Between the trimmed V and J ends, which lost 5 bases and 7 bases, there was a span of 11 bases. Germline CDR1 reads DFQATT; CDR2 reads SNEGSKA (reference sequence). CDR3 in amino acids: CSAWREAEKLFF. CDR3 DNA sequence: TGCAGTGCTTGGCGGGAGGCTGAAAAACTGTTTTTT.

The gene calls are TRBV4-1 and TRBJ2-5; a possible D gene is TRBD1 (5 bases). V dropped 0 bases and J dropped 10 bases, with 24 bases sitting between them. The CDR3 sequence is 17 residues long. Germline V gene lookup returns CDR1 MGHRA and CDR2 YSYEKL. This chain's CDR3 is CASSQESRQPRIMGQYF. The CDR3 bases are TGCGCCAGCAGCCAAGAGTCTAGACAGCCGAGGATAATGGGCCAGTACTTC.

As regards this clonotype: A read error may be the cause here, since a much bigger clone is one base away. The chain has TRBV20-1 and TRBJ1-1, with D perhaps TRBD1 (5 bases). Germline CDR1 and CDR2: DFQATT and SNEGSKA (reference sequence). CDR3 length: 13 residues. The ends were cut back, 3 bases at V and 1 base at J, with 9 bases in the middle. The CDR3 DNA reads TGCAGTGCTAGCTGGGACTGGAACACTGAAGCTTTCTTT. This translates into CSASWDWNTEAFF.

V and J are TRBV19 and TRBJ2-2; no definite D call. The V and J ends lost 5 bases and 4 bases respectively, with 11 bases between them. The CDR3 has 14 amino acids. The germline CDR1 and CDR2 sequences are LNHDA and SQIVND (reference sequence). The CDR3 here is CASSSRKFTGELFF. The DNA of the CDR3 is TGTGCCAGTAGTTCAAGGAAATTCACCGGGGAGCTGTTTTTT.

The V call is TRBV19, the J call TRBJ1-6, with TRBD1 matching over 9 bases. In germline, CDR1 is LNHDA, CDR2 SQIVND (reference sequence). The ends lost 7 bases at V and 8 bases at J; junction bases unmatched: 6. The CDR3 length is 14 residues. CDR3 nucleotides: TGTGCCAGTACCGGGACAGGGAACCATTCACCCCTCCACTTT. Protein product: CASTGTGNHSPLHF.

Concerning this clonotype itself: A clone one base away is much larger, so this may be a read error. Since the CDR3 does not end with the conserved phenylalanine or tryptophan, this likely comes from a read error. This sequence joins TRBV19 and TRBJ1-5; D call uncertain. This CDR3 is built from 13 residues. The germline V gene encodes CDR1 LNHDA and CDR2 SQIVND (reference sequence). The ends were cut back, 3 bases at V and 4 bases at J, with 7 bases in the middle. The CDR3 DNA follows: TGTGCCAGTAGTATGCGGGGAAATCAGCCCCAGCATCTT. It codes for CASSMRGNQPQHL.

The rearrangement uses TRBV29-1 and TRBJ2-7; 7 positions agree with TRBD2. CDR1 is SQVTM, CDR2 ANQGSEA, per germline. J lost 5 bases, V lost 7 bases, and 8 bases had no gene match. The CDR3 spans 12 residues. DNA for the CDR3: TGCAGCGCCGGGAGGTTAATCGACGAGCAGTACTTC. Encoded protein: CSAGRLIDEQYF.

This clonotype was seen at least ten times. This chain links TRBV4-3 with TRBJ2-5; 7 nucleotides agree with TRBD1. The CDR3 covers 14 residues. The V segment lost 4 bases and the J segment 4 bases; nucleotides outside the gene matches: 6. Germline V gene data show CDR1 as LGHNA and CDR2 as YSLEER. CDR3 DNA: TGCGCCAGCAGCCGGAAAGGGGGCGTAGAGACCCAGTACTTC. Translated, it gives CASSRKGGVETQYF.

This clonotype appeared many times. The gene calls are TRBV10-2 and TRBJ1-5; D is perhaps TRBD1 (5 bases). The V end lost 6 bases, the J end lost 5 bases, and 17 bases lay between the germline ends. Per germline, CDR1 WSHSY and CDR2 SAAADI. The CDR3 loop spans 15 amino acids. This CDR3 is CASSGQGIRYQPQHF. The CDR3 DNA follows: TGCGCCAGCAGCGGGCAGGGTATACGGTATCAGCCCCAGCATTTT.